The entry below gives a single T cell receptor (beta chain) sequence along with its context. Its specificity is not known. The PCR had 60 Vbeta and 13 Jbeta primers. Here immunoSEQ multiplex PCR was the method, and the copy in TCRdb shows in-frame clones only, minus some. The sample has about 120,000 clones, 79% seen once; the top ten hold 1.5% to 2.5%. The CDR3 extends over 11 amino acids. The germline V gene has CDR1 DFQATT and CDR2 SNEGSKA (reference sequence). The sample originates from a study of cytomegalovirus exposure and HLA in healthy donors. Study-level results: A later examination showed that TCR association rates differed by HLA locus, with DRB1 most and HLA-C fewest. It was reported in a later analysis that an Asian-associated ancestry cluster showed fewer N-insertions than the roughly 670-donor mean. Using the classifier, cytomegalovirus status was reportedly diagnosed with high specificity and sensitivity.

This TCR derives from a man aged 18-30 years in good health and CMV-seronegative. The J gene is TRBJ1-2, the V gene TRBV20-1; 7 nucleotides align to TRBD1. Sample: PBMCs. The CDR3 reads CTSGQSYGYTF. The CDR3 bases are TGCACCTCGGGACAGAGCTATGGCTACACCTTC.